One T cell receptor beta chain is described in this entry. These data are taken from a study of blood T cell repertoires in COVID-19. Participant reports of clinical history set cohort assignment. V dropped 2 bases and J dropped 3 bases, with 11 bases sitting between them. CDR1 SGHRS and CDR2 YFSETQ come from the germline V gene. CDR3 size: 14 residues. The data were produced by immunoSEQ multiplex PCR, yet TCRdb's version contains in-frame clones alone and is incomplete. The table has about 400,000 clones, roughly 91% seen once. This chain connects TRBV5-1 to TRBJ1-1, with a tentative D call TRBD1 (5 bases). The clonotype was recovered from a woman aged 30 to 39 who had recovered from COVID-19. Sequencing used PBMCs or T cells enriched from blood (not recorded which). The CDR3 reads CASSFATVDTEAFF. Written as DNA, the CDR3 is TGCGCCAGCAGCTTTGCGACAGTTGACACTGAAGCTTTCTTT.